One and the same sample provided the 19 T cell receptor beta chains below, sequenced in a study of blood T cell repertoires in COVID-19. The method was immunoSEQ multiplex PCR; TCRdb's version includes in-frame clones alone and lacks a portion of them. The sample holds 350,000 to 400,000 clones; about 90% are singletons and the top ten take 2.5% to 3.5%. The specimen sequenced was peripheral blood. Source of these receptors: a woman in her twenties or thirties with COVID-19, enrolled during active disease.

This chain links TRBV5-6 with TRBJ1-1; D remains unclear. The germline V and J ends were trimmed by 1 base and 2 bases, with 15 bases remaining between them. Germline-derived CDR1 and CDR2 are SGHDT and YYEEEE. There are 16 residues in the CDR3. CDR3 protein: CASSLYGWAGNTEAFF. The CDR3 bases are TGTGCCAGCAGCTTGTACGGTTGGGCAGGAAACACTGAAGCTTTCTTT.

The chain is built from TRBV19 and TRBJ2-3; 11 bases line up with TRBD2. The V gene's germline CDR1 is LNHDA and CDR2 SQIVND (reference sequence). The CDR3 runs 19 residues. J gave up 5 bases and V 1 base, and 14 bases lay outside the gene matches. The CDR3 reads CASSIGPPTSGSLVDTQYF. Here the CDR3 DNA reads TGTGCCAGTAGTATAGGGCCCCCAACTAGCGGGAGTTTGGTAGATACGCAGTATTTT.

The chain uses TRBV6-2 or TRBV6-3 and TRBJ1-4, with 11 bases aligning to TRBD1. CDR1 MNHEY and CDR2 SVGEGT come from the germline V gene. The CDR3 covers 16 residues. V shed 5 bases, J shed 5 bases, and the junction held 7 bases outside the gene matches. CDR3 residues: CASSPDRGQINEKLFF. As DNA, the CDR3 is TGTGCCAGCAGTCCGGACAGGGGGCAGATAAATGAAAAACTGTTTTTT.

This chain links TRBV18 with TRBJ1-2, with D unclear. V lost 3 bases to trimming and J lost 6 bases, with 11 bases between them. The germline CDR1 and CDR2 sequences are KGHSH and LQKENI. CDR3 size: 13 residues. This CDR3 reads CASSPQDGDGYTF. In DNA form, the CDR3 reads TGTGCCAGCTCACCCCAGGACGGGGATGGCTACACCTTC.

The CDR3 DNA sequence: TGTGCCTGGAGTGTAGGGGACAGGTACTATGGCTACACCTTC. It yields the protein CAWSVGDRYYGYTF. The V and J genes are TRBV30 and TRBJ1-2, with TRBD1 matching over 8 bases. This CDR3 region has 14 residues. CDR1 and CDR2 from the germline V gene are GTSNPN and SVGIG (reference sequence). The trim removed 0 bases at V and 3 bases at J, leaving 3 bases unmatched.

The V and J genes are TRBV5-1 and TRBJ2-2; TRBD1 aligns across 8 bases. With 1 base clipped from V and 2 bases from J, the junction kept 16 bases outside the gene matches. Germline-derived CDR1 and CDR2 are SGHRS and YFSETQ. The CDR3 runs 20 residues. This chain's CDR3 is CASSLPRTGNAHPNTGELFF. The DNA of the CDR3 is TGCGCCAGCAGCTTGCCACGGACAGGGAATGCCCACCCTAACACCGGGGAGCTGTTTTTT.

V usage is TRBV3-1 (or the pseudogene TRBV3-2) and J usage is TRBJ2-7; TRBD2 aligns across 11 bases. The CDR3 totals 14 residues. With V trimmed by 4 bases and J by 6 bases, 5 bases remained unmatched. CDR1 and CDR2 (germline): LGHDT, YNNKEL (reference sequence). The CDR3 is CASSPRLAGGEQYF. The CDR3 DNA follows: TGTGCCAGCAGCCCCCGGCTAGCGGGGGGCGAGCAGTACTTC.

V gene TRBV28 combines with J gene TRBJ2-5; D is perhaps TRBD2 (7 bases). Germline CDR1 MDHEN, CDR2 SYDVKM. The CDR3 spans 17 residues. Trimming removed 2 bases from V and 5 bases from J, with 21 bases in between. CDR3 nucleotides: TGTGCCAGCAGTTTAGAAATGACGGGGGGCCCAGGGGAGACCCAGTACTTC. It codes for CASSLEMTGGPGETQYF.

The chain joins TRBV28 to TRBJ2-7; the D gene is possibly TRBD1 (5 bases). The V and J ends lost 1 base and 6 bases respectively, with 7 bases between them. The CDR3 is 12 amino acids. The germline gives CDR1 MDHEN, CDR2 SYDVKM. DNA for the CDR3: TGTGCCAGCAGTTTATCAGGGCGCGAGCAGTACTTC. Translation: CASSLSGREQYF.

This clone was counted once. The chain combines TRBV5-6 with TRBJ2-7; TRBD1 matches 7 bases. CDR1 and CDR2 from the germline V gene are SGHDT and YYEEEE. This CDR3 is built from 14 residues. V was pared by 2 bases and J by 5 bases, with 7 bases of the junction left unmatched. The CDR3 DNA reads TGTGCCAGCAGCTTCCAGGGGGTCGGCCACGAGCAGTACTTC. This sequence encodes CASSFQGVGHEQYF. The full variable domain, with the rest looked up from reference TRBV5-6 and TRBJ2-7, is DAGVTQSPTHLIKTRGQQVTLRCSPKSGHDTVSWYQQALGQGPQFIFQYYEEEERQRGNFPDRFSGHQFPNYSSELNVNALLLGDSALYLCASSFQGVGHEQYFGPGTRLTVT.

V gene TRBV27 combines with J gene TRBJ1-1, with 7 nucleotides matching TRBD1. J was trimmed by 1 base and V by 5 bases; bases with no gene match: 13. This CDR3 comprises 17 residues. Germline CDR1 reads MNHEY; CDR2 reads SMNVEV (reference sequence). This chain's CDR3 is CASSLPRGPGGNTEAFF. The CDR3 nucleotides are TGTGCCAGCAGTCTCCCGCGGGGCCCAGGGGGGAACACTGAAGCTTTCTTT.

This clone occurred once. The CDR3 here is CASSRRPGQGTGNTIYF. The CDR3 nucleotides are TGTGCCAGCAGCCGACGACCGGGACAGGGGACTGGAAACACCATATATTTT. The gene calls are TRBV3-1 (or the pseudogene TRBV3-2) and TRBJ1-3; 10 bases are shared with TRBD1. With 4 bases clipped from V and 2 bases from J, the junction kept 8 bases outside the gene matches. The CDR3 runs to 17 residues. The germline V gene has CDR1 LGHDT and CDR2 YNNKEL (reference sequence).

The table lists this clone with a count of one. The chain recombines TRBV10-3 with TRBJ2-5, with 7 bases matching TRBD1. This CDR3 is 13 amino acids long. V lost 9 bases, J lost 4 bases, and 8 bases stayed unmatched. The germline gives CDR1 ENHRY, CDR2 SYGVKD. The CDR3 protein is CAIKQGLRETQYF. The CDR3 DNA is TGTGCCATTAAACAGGGGCTTCGAGAGACCCAGTACTTC.

The rearrangement joins TRBV7-2 to TRBJ1-1; a weak D match, TRBD1 (6 bases). Germline-derived CDR1 and CDR2 are SGHTA and FQGNSA. Trimming took off 1 base at V and 4 bases at J, with 10 bases between the two ends. The length of the CDR3 is 14 residues. The CDR3 loop reads CASSLDQGFTEAFF. The CDR3 DNA follows: TGTGCCAGCAGCTTAGATCAGGGGTTCACTGAAGCTTTCTTT.

This chain links TRBV7-9 with TRBJ2-2; 8 bases fit TRBD1. CDR1 is SEHNR, CDR2 FQNEAQ, per germline (reference sequence). This CDR3 has 16 residues. Unmatched junction bases numbered 2, after V lost 1 base and J lost 1 base. CDR3 sequence reads: CASSLGGTGNTGELFF. CDR3 in DNA: TGTGCCAGCAGCTTAGGGGGGACAGGGAACACCGGGGAGCTGTTTTTT. Based on the CDR3 plus reference TRBV7-9 and TRBJ2-2, the full variable domain is DTGVSQNPRHKITKRGQNVTFRCDPISEHNRLYWYRQTLGQGPEFLTYFQNEAQLEKSRLLSDRFSAERPKGSFSTLEIQRTEQGDSAMYLCASSLGGTGNTGELFFGEGSRLTVL.

This clone appeared a single time. The chain uses TRBV5-1 and TRBJ2-5, with 8 bases aligning to TRBD1. CDR1 and CDR2 (germline): SGHRS, YFSETQ. CDR3 length: 13 residues. With V trimmed by 3 bases and J by 4 bases, 2 bases remained unmatched. CDR3 in DNA: TGCGCCAGCAGCTCCGGGACAGGAGAGACCCAGTACTTC. Translation: CASSSGTGETQYF.

V and J are TRBV7-2 and TRBJ2-3; 11 positions match TRBD2. The germline gives CDR1 SGHTA, CDR2 FQGNSA. The length of the CDR3 is 14 residues. V lost 3 bases and J lost 10; bases outside the gene matches: 6. The CDR3 DNA follows: TGTGCCAGCAGCTTCCTAGCGGGGGGCCCGTCGCAGTATTTT. Translated, it gives CASSFLAGGPSQYF. Looking up the rest from reference TRBV7-2 and TRBJ2-3 gives the full variable domain: GAGVSQSPSNKVTEKGKDVELRCDPISGHTALYWYRQSLGQGLEFLIYFQGNSAPDKSGLPSDRFSAERTGGSVSTLTIQRTQQEDSAVYLCASSFLAGGPSQYFGPGTRLTVL.

The chain couples TRBV5-4 to TRBJ2-4, with 7 bases lining up with TRBD2. The CDR3 has 19 residues. V lost 3 bases, J lost 6 bases, and 21 bases stayed unmatched. The V gene's germline CDR1 is SGHNT and CDR2 YYREEE (reference sequence). The CDR3 sequence is CASSSGASGGSDFGNIQYF. The CDR3 nucleotides read TGTGCCAGCAGCTCGGGAGCATCGGGCGGGAGCGACTTTGGAAACATTCAGTACTTC.

V and J are TRBV18 and TRBJ2-7; 10 nucleotides match TRBD2. Germline V gives CDR1 KGHSH, CDR2 LQKENI. Germline trimming cut 3 bases from V and 5 bases from J; bases unmatched to any gene: 7. The CDR3 totals 15 residues. CDR3 in DNA: TGTGCCAGCTCACCTCGAGCGGGAGGGACTAACGAGCAGTACGTC. Residues: CASSPRAGGTNEQYV.